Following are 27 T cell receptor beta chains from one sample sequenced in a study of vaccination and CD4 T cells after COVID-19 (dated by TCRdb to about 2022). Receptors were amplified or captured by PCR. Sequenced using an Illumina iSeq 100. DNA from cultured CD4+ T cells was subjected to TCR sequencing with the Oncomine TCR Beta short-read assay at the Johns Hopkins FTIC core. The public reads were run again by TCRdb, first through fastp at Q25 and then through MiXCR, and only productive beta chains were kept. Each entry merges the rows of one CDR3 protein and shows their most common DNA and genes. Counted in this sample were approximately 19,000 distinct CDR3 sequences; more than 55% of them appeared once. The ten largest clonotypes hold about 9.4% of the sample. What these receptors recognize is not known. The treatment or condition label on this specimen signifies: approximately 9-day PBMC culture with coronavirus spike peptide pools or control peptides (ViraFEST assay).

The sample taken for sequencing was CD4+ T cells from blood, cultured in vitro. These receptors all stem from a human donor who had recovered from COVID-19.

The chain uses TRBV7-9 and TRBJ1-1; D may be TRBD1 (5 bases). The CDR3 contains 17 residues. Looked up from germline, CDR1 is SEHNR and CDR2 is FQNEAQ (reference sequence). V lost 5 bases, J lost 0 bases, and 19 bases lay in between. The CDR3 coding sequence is TGTGCCAGCAGCGGAGGGCCAGGGTGGGGCATGAACACTGAAGCTTTCTTT. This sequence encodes CASSGGPGWGMNTEAFF.

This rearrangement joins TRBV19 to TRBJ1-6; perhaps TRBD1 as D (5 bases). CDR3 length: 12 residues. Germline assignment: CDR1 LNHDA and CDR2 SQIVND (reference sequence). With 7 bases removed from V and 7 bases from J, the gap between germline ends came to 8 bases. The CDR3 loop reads CASKGANSPLHF. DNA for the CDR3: TGTGCCAGTAAAGGGGCGAATTCACCCCTCCACTTT. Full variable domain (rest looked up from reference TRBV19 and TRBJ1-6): DGGITQSPKYLFRKEGQNVTLSCEQNLNHDAMYWYRQDPGQGLRLIYYSQIVNDFQKGDIAEGYSVSREKKESFPLTVTSAQKNPTAFYLCASKGANSPLHFGNGTRLTVT.

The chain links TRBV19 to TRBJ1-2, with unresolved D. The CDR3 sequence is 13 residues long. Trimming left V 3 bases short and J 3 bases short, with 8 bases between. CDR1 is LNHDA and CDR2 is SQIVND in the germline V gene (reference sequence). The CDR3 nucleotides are TGTGCCAGTAGTATCATGAGGGACTATGGCTACACCTTC. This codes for CASSIMRDYGYTF.

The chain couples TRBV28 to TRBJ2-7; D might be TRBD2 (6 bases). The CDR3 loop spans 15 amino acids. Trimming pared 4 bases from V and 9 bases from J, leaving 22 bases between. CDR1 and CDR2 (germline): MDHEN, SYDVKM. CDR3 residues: CASSSQQLTGVGQYF. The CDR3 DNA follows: TGTGCCAGCAGTTCGCAACAGCTAACGGGGGTTGGGCAGTACTTC.

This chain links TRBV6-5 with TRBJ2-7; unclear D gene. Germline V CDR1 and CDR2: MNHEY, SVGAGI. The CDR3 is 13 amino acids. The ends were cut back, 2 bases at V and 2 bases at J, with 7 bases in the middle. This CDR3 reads CASSYEVAYEQYF. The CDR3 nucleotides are TGTGCCAGCAGTTACGAAGTCGCCTACGAGCAGTACTTC.

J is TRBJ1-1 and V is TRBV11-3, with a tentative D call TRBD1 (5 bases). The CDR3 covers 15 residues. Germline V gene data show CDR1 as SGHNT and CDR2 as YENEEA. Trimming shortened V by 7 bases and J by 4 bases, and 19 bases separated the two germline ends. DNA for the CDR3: TGTGCCAGCAAGCCCCGTCAGGGATTGGGCACTGAAGCTTTCTTT. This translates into CASKPRQGLGTEAFF.

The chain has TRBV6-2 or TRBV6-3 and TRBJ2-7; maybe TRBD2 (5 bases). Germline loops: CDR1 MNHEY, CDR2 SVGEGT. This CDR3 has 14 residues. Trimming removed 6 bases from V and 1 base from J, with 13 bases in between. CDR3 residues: CASRPSGGSYEQYF. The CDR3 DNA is TGTGCCAGCAGACCCAGCGGTGGGTCCTACGAGCAGTACTTC.

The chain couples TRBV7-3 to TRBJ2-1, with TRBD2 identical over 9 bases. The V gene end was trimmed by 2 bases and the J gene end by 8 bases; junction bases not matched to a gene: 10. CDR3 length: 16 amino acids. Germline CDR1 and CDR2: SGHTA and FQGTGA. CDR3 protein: CASSLLQASGNHEQFF. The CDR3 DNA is TGTGCCAGCAGCTTACTCCAAGCTAGCGGGAATCATGAGCAGTTCTTC. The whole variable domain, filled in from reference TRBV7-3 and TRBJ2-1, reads GAGVSQTPSNKVTEKGKYVELRCDPISGHTALYWYRQSLGQGPEFLIYFQGTGAADDSGLPNDRFFAVRPEGSVSTLKIQRTERGDSAVYLCASSLLQASGNHEQFFGPGTRLTVL.

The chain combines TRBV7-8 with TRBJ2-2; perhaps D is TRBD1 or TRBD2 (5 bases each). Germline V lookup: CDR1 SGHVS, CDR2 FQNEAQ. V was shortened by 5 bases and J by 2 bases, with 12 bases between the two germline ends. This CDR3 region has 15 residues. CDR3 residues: CASSRDGQNTGELFF. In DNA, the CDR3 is TGTGCCAGCAGCAGGGACGGTCAAAACACCGGGGAGCTGTTTTTT.

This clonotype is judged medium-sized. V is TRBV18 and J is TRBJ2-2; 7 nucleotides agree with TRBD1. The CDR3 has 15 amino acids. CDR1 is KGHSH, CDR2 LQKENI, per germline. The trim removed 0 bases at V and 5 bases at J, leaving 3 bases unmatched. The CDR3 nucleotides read TGTGCCAGCTCACCACCCACAGGGGATACCGGGGAGCTGTTTTTT. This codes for CASSPPTGDTGELFF.

In nucleotides, the CDR3 is TGCAGTGCTAGAGATGGGCTAGCGGGCCAAGAGACCCAGTACTTC. Amino acids: CSARDGLAGQETQYF. The chain is built from TRBV20-1 and TRBJ2-5; 8 nucleotides line up with TRBD2. The trim removed 0 bases at V and 1 base at J, leaving 4 bases unmatched. Per germline, CDR1 DFQATT and CDR2 SNEGSKA (reference sequence). The CDR3 is 15 residues long.

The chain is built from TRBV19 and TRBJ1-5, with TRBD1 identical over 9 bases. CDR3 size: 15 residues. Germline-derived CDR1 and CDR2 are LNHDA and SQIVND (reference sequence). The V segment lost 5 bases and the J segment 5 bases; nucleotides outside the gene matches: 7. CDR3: CASSLQGAVDQPQHF. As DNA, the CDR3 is TGTGCCAGTAGTCTACAGGGGGCGGTTGATCAGCCCCAGCATTTT.

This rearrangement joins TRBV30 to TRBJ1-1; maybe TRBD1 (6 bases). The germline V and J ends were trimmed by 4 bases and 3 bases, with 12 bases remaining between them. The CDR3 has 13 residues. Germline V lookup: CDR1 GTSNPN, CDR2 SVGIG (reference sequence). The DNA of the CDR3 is TGTGCCTGGAATAACAGGGCCGACACTGAAGCTTTCTTT. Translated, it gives CAWNNRADTEAFF.

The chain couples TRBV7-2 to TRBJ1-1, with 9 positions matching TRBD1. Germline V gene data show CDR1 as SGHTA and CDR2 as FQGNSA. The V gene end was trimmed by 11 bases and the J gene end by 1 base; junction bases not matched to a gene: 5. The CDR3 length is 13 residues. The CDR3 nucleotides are TGTGCCGGCATGGACAGGGGGAACACTGAAGCTTTCTTT. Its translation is CAGMDRGNTEAFF.

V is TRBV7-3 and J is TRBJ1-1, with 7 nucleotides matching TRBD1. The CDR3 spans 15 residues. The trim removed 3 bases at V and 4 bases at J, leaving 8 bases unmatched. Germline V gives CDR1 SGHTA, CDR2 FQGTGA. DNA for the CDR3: TGTGCCAGCAGCTTGACAGGGCTGGAGCGCACTGAAGCTTTCTTT. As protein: CASSLTGLERTEAFF.

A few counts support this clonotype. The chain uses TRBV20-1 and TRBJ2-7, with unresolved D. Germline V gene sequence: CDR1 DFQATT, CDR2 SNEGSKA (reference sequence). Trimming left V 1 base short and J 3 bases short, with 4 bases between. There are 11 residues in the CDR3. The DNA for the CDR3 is TGCAGTGCTAGAGCCGTCTACGAGCAGTACTTC. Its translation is CSARAVYEQYF.

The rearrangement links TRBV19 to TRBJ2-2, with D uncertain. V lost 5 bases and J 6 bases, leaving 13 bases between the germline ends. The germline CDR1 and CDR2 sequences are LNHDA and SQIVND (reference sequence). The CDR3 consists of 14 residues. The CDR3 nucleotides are TGTGCCAGTAGTGCGTGGGTAGGCGCCGGGGAGCTGTTTTTT. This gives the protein CASSAWVGAGELFF.

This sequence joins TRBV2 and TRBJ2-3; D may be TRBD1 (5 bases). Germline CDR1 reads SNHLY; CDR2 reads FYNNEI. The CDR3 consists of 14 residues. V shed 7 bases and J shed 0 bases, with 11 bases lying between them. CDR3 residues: CASTRQTSTDTQYF. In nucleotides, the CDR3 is TGTGCCAGCACTCGACAGACAAGCACAGATACGCAGTATTTT.

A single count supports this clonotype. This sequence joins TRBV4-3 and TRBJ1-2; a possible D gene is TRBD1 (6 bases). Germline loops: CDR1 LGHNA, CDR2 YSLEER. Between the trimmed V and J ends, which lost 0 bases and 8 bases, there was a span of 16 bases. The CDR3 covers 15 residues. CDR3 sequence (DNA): TGCGCCAGCAGCCAAGATCCAGCGCGCAGGGGAGGCTACACCTTC. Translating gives CASSQDPARRGGYTF.

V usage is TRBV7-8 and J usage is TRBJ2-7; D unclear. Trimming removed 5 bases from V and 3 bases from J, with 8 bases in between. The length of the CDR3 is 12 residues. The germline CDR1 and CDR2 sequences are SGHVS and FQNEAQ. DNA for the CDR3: TGTGCCAGCAGCAAACTGGGCTACGAGCAGTACTTC. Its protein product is CASSKLGYEQYF.

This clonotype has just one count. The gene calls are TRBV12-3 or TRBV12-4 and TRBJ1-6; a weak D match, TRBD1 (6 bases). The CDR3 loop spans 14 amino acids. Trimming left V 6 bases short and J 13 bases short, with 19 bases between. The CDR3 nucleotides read TGTGCCAGCAGCCCACAGGGCCCACCAAGTCCCCTCCACTTT. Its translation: CASSPQGPPSPLHF.

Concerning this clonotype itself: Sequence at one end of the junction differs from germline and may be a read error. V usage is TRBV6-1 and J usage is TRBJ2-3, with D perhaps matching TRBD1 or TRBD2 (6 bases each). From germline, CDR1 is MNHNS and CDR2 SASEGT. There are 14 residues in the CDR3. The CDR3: CASSEGGAGDAQYF. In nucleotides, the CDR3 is TGTGCCAGCAGTGAAGGGGGGGCCGGAGATGCGCAGTATTTT.

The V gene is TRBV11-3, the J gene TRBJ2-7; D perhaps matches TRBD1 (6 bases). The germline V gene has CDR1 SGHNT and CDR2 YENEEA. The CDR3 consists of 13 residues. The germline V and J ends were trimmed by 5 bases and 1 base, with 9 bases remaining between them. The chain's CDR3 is CASSGQRSYEQYF. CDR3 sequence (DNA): TGTGCCAGCAGCGGACAGCGTTCCTACGAGCAGTACTTC. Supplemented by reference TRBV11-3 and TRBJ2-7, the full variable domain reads EAGVVQSPRYKIIEKKQPVAFWCNPISGHNTLYWYLQNLGQGPELLIRYENEEAVDDSQLPKDRFSAERLKGVDSTLKIQPAELGDSAVYLCASSGQRSYEQYFGPGTRLTVT.

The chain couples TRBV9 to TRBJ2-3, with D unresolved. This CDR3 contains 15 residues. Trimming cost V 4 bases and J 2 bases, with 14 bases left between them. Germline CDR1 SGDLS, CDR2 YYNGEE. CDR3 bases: TGTGCCAGCAGCCTGACACTACAGACCACAGATACGCAGTATTTT. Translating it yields CASSLTLQTTDTQYF.

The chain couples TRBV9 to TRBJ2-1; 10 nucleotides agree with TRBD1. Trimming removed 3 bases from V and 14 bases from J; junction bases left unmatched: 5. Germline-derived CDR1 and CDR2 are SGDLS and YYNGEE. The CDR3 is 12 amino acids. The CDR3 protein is CASSGTGTGEFF. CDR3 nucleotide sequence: TGTGCCAGCAGCGGAACCGGGACAGGGGAGTTCTTC.

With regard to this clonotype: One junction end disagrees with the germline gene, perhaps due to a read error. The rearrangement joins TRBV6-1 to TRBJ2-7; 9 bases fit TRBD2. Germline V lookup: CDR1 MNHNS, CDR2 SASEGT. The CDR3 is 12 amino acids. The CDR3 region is CASRSFTSGLHF. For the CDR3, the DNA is TGTGCCAGCAGATCCTTTACTAGCGGGCTCCACTTC.

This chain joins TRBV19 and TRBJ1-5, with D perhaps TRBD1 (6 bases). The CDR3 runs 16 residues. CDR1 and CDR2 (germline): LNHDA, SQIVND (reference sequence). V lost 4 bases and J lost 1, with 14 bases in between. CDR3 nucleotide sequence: TGTGCCAGTAGTACAGGGGCAGGGGAGAGCAATCAGCCCCAGCATTTT. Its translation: CASSTGAGESNQPQHF. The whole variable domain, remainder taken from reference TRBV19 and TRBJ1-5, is DGGITQSPKYLFRKEGQNVTLSCEQNLNHDAMYWYRQDPGQGLRLIYYSQIVNDFQKGDIAEGYSVSREKKESFPLTVTSAQKNPTAFYLCASSTGAGESNQPQHFGDGTRLSIL.